The rows below give T cell receptor beta chains drawn from one sample of a study of OX40 agonist ivuxolimab in advanced cancers. The method was immunoSEQ multiplex PCR; TCRdb's version includes in-frame clones alone and lacks a portion of them. The table shows about 79,000 clones, with 85% to 95% occurring only once. Sample: CD4+ or CD8+ T cells sorted from blood, taken in a trial of the OX40 agonist ivuxolimab. Source of these receptors: an adult with an advanced solid tumor such as melanoma, head and neck, liver or kidney cancer. The CDR3 runs from the conserved cysteine through the conserved F or W. A D gene is named only where the DNA matches it firmly. Some rows mark clone size as missing; the rest say once, few, many or name a class of expanded clone.

-	TRBV11-2	13	TRBJ2-7	-	TGTGCCAGCAGCTTAGGGCCTTCCTACGAGCAGTACTTC	CASSLGPSYEQYF
-	TRBV6-5	14	TRBJ2-7	-	TGTGCCAGCAGTCCCTCCGCGGGGTCGGGCGAGCAGTACTTC	CASSPSAGSGEQYF
-	TRBV19	13	TRBJ2-3	-	TGTGCCAGTAGTGACACACACACAGATACGCAGTATTTT	CASSDTHTDTQYF
-	TRBV7-2	14	TRBJ2-7	-	TGTGCCAGCAGCTTAGCTCCGGCAAACTACGAGCAGTACTTC	CASSLAPANYEQYF
TRBD2	TRBV14	21	TRBJ2-1	-	TGTGCCAGCAGCCAAGGGTGGGCTAGCGGGGGGGCCAACCCCACCTACAATGAGCAGTTCTTC	CASSQGWASGGANPTYNEQFF
-	TRBV5-1	16	TRBJ2-4	-	TGCGCCAGCAGCCCCGCCTACGTACTAGCCAAAAACATTCAGTACTTC	CASSPAYVLAKNIQYF
TRBD2	TRBV11-2	16	TRBJ2-4	-	TGTGCCAGCAGCATCGCGGGGGGGCCTACCAAAAACATTCAGTACTTC	CASSIAGGPTKNIQYF
-	TRBV6-5	14	TRBJ2-7	-	TGTGCCAGCAGTTTACAGCGGAATGCCTACGAGCAGTACTTC	CASSLQRNAYEQYF
-	TRBV27	14	TRBJ1-1	-	TGTGCCAGCACGTGGGGGCCTATGAACACTGAAGCTTTCTTT	CASTWGPMNTEAFF
-	TRBV5-4	11	TRBJ2-5	-	TGTGCCAGCAGCTTTGGGGAGACCCAGTACTTC	CASSFGETQYF
-	TRBV7-2	13	TRBJ2-5	-	TGTGCCAGCAGCACGCGAGACGGCCGGGCCCAGTACTTC	CASSTRDGRAQYF
-	TRBV2	14	TRBJ2-5	-	TGTGCCAGCAGTGGGGATACCCAAAGGGAGACCCAGTACTTC	CASSGDTQRETQYF
-	TRBV27	14	TRBJ1-2	-	TGTGCCAGCAACCCCGGGAACCCCAACTATGGCTACACCTTC	CASNPGNPNYGYTF
-	TRBV19	15	TRBJ1-4	-	TGTGCCAGTAGTCCTCGACAGGAGATTAATGAAAAACTGTTTTTT	CASSPRQEINEKLFF
-	TRBV7-9	12	TRBJ2-2	-	TGTGCCAGCAGCTGGGGGAGCGGGGAGCTGTTTTTT	CASSWGSGELFF
-	TRBV18	12	TRBJ1-1	-	TGTGCCAGCTCACCAGTTGTCACTGAAGCTTTCTTT	CASSPVVTEAFF
-	TRBV7-2	11	TRBJ2-7	-	TGTGCCAGCAGCTTAAACCACGAGCAGTACTTC	CASSLNHEQYF
TRBD1	TRBV29-1	11	TRBJ2-7	-	TGCAGCGTTTACAGGGGGCCCGAGCAGTACTTC	CSVYRGPEQYF
TRBD1	TRBV29-1	14	TRBJ1-2	-	TGCAGCGTTGAAGGGGCAGGGGGCAACTATGGCTACACCTTC	CSVEGAGGNYGYTF
-	TRBV11-2	14	TRBJ1-1	once	TGTGCCAGCAGCTTAGTCCTGGGGAACACTGAAGCTTTCTTT	CASSLVLGNTEAFF
TRBD1	TRBV9	13	TRBJ2-2	-	TGTGCCAGCAGCGTGACAGGGACCGGGGAGCTGTTTTTT	CASSVTGTGELFF
-	TRBV30	13	TRBJ1-2	-	TGTGCCTGGAGTCTGGTCGGAATTGATGGCTACACCTTC	CAWSLVGIDGYTF
-	TRBV2	15	TRBJ2-3	-	TGTGCCAGCAGTGGGCTAGCGACTGTGGAAGATACGCAGTATTTT	CASSGLATVEDTQYF
TRBD1	TRBV5-8	16	TRBJ1-1	-	TGTGCCAGCAGCTTGTCGTTCCAGACAGGGGGGACTGAAGCTTTCTTT	CASSLSFQTGGTEAFF
TRBD1	TRBV19	17	TRBJ1-5	-	TGTGCCAGTAGTATAGATCGGTTCCAACAGGGGTGGCAGCCCCAGCATTTT	CASSIDRFQQGWQPQHF
TRBD2	TRBV9	15	TRBJ2-2	-	TGTGCCAGCAGCGTTGGCGGGGGTAACACCGGGGAGCTGTTTTTT	CASSVGGGNTGELFF
-	TRBV9	16	TRBJ2-3	once	TGTGCCAGCAGCGTAGGTTCCGGGCCAAGCACAGATACGCAGTATTTT	CASSVGSGPSTDTQYF
TRBD1	TRBV5-4	14	TRBJ2-7	-	TGTGCCAGCAGCCCGGGACAGGGAGGCTACGAGCAGTACTTC	CASSPGQGGYEQYF
-	TRBV11-2	13	TRBJ2-1	-	TGTGCCAGTGACGGGTATTCCTACAATGAGCAGTTCTTC	CASDGYSYNEQFF
TRBD2	TRBV2	15	TRBJ2-1	once	TGTGCCAGCAGTTCTACTAGCGGCCTGTACAATGAGCAGTTCTTC	CASSSTSGLYNEQFF
-	TRBV5-1	13	TRBJ1-2	-	TGCGCCAGCAGCTTGGTGTGGAACTATGGCTACACCTTC	CASSLVWNYGYTF
-	TRBV19	15	TRBJ1-2	-	TGTGCCAGTAGTATAGCTGGAGGACAGACGGGTGGCTACACCTTC	CASSIAGGQTGGYTF
-	TRBV7-6	13	TRBJ2-7	-	TGTGCCAGCAGCGGTGACAGAGCCTACGAGCAGTACTTC	CASSGDRAYEQYF
-	TRBV2	14	TRBJ2-5	-	TGTGCCAGCAGTCCTGACTACTTCCAAGAGACCCAGTACTTC	CASSPDYFQETQYF
TRBD1	TRBV27	18	TRBJ2-6	-	TGTGCCAGCAGTTTATACGGGACAGTCCTCTCTGGGGCCAACGTCCTGACTTTC	CASSLYGTVLSGANVLTF
TRBD1	TRBV11-2	14	TRBJ1-1	-	TGTGCCAGCAGCTCCCGACAGGGGGCCACTGAAGCTTTCTTT	CASSSRQGATEAFF
-	TRBV27	17	TRBJ2-7	-	TGTGCCAGCAGTCCTCTAACCTTCGACAGGTTATCCTACGAGCAGTACTTC	CASSPLTFDRLSYEQYF